This T cell receptor beta chain appears in the sequencing data of a study of T cell responses to AZD1222 COVID-19 vaccine. Study information: Investigators merged groups given second doses at roughly 4 or roughly 12 weeks.

Study observations and caveats: Dominant at 160-218 and 743-854, vaccine-associated CD4 TCRs also spanned spike.

Data came from immunoSEQ multiplex PCR; TCRdb stores just in-frame clones and leaves some out. The data contain about 120,000 clones, 85% to 90% of them seen just once; the ten biggest clones take up roughly a quarter. This CDR3 spans 15 amino acids. V was clipped by 3 bases and J by 2 bases, with 13 bases between them. Germline V gene sequence: CDR1 LNHDA, CDR2 SQIVND (reference sequence). A word on this clone: What it binds is not known.

The chain links TRBV19 to TRBJ2-5; D remains ambiguous. The source material was peripheral blood, sampled on day 0 of AZD1222 vaccination. The origin of this receptor is an adult in good health. CDR3 in DNA: TGTGCCAGTAGTATCGGAACCCTTAGACAAGAGACCCAGTACTTC. Translated: CASSIGTLRQETQYF. Supplemented by reference TRBV19 and TRBJ2-5, the full variable domain reads DGGITQSPKYLFRKEGQNVTLSCEQNLNHDAMYWYRQDPGQGLRLIYYSQIVNDFQKGDIAEGYSVSREKKESFPLTVTSAQKNPTAFYLCASSIGTLRQETQYFGPGTRLLVL.